The 17 T cell receptor beta chains presented below share a single source sample, sequenced in a study of blood T cell repertoires in COVID-19. The assay was immunoSEQ multiplex PCR, and TCRdb's table has in-frame clones only and misses some. The sample contains around 100,000 clones, about 80% of which appear only once. Specimen: peripheral blood. Receptors originate from a woman between 65 and 79 years old with acute or convalescent COVID-19.

This chain connects TRBV6-5 to TRBJ1-1, with a weak D call TRBD1 (5 bases). The germline V and J ends were trimmed by 5 bases and 1 base, with 14 bases remaining between them. Germline lookup yields CDR1 MNHEY and CDR2 SVGAGI. The CDR3 loop spans 15 amino acids. The CDR3 here is CASSHLGGENTEAFF. Written as DNA, the CDR3 is TGTGCCAGCAGTCACTTGGGGGGTGAGAACACTGAAGCTTTCTTT.

This clone showed up just a few times. The rearrangement uses TRBV28 and TRBJ1-2, with 7 bases identical to TRBD1. V was clipped by 4 bases and J by 1 base; unmatched bases: 6. The germline V gene encodes CDR1 MDHEN and CDR2 SYDVKM. The CDR3 contains 15 residues. The CDR3 loop is CASSYTGEDNYGYTF. The CDR3 nucleotides read TGTGCCAGCAGTTACACAGGGGAAGATAACTATGGCTACACCTTC.

The genes are TRBV6-5 and TRBJ1-5; TRBD1 matches at 12 bases. The trim removed 6 bases at V and 7 bases at J, leaving 1 base unmatched. This CDR3 comprises 13 residues. Looked up from germline, CDR1 is MNHEY and CDR2 is SVGAGI. Here the CDR3 reads CASSGTGGQPQHF. The CDR3, as DNA: TGTGCCAGCAGCGGGACAGGGGGCCAGCCCCAGCATTTT.

This clone was observed a few times. The V call is TRBV14, the J call TRBJ2-2; 12 nucleotides match TRBD1. V dropped 5 bases and J dropped 5; count of bases not matched to a gene: 9. Per the germline V gene, CDR1 is SGHDN and CDR2 is FVKESK. The CDR3 has 17 amino acids. CDR3 DNA sequence: TGTGCCAGCAGCAAAGCCGGGACAGGGGGCTTAACCGGGGAGCTGTTTTTT. This translates into CASSKAGTGGLTGELFF. Looking up the rest from reference TRBV14 and TRBJ2-2 gives the full variable domain: EAGVTQFPSHSVIEKGQTVTLRCDPISGHDNLYWYRRVMGKEIKFLLHFVKESKQDESGMPNNRFLAERTGGTYSTLKVQPAELEDSGVYFCASSKAGTGGLTGELFFGEGSRLTVL.

This clone was detected only a few times. The V gene is TRBV10-3, the J gene TRBJ1-3; no clear D. This CDR3 has 13 residues. The V end was cut by 0 bases, the J end by 4 bases, with 4 bases between. The V gene's germline CDR1 is ENHRY and CDR2 SYGVKD. CDR3 sequence (DNA): TGTGCCATCAGTGAGTCTCAGGGAAACACCATATATTTT. Its translation: CAISESQGNTIYF.

CDR3 loop: CASSATSTVSGNTIYF. The CDR3 coding sequence is TGCGCCAGCAGCGCGACCTCGACAGTCTCTGGAAACACCATATATTTT. The rearrangement links TRBV4-1 to TRBJ1-3; weak D call: TRBD1 (5 bases). The CDR3 consists of 16 residues. Germline V gene lookup returns CDR1 MGHRA and CDR2 YSYEKL. Trimming took 5 bases from V and 0 from J, leaving 14 bases between them.

The chain is built from TRBV7-2 and TRBJ1-6; the D is unclear. V lost 1 base to trimming and J lost 7 bases, with 11 bases between them. The CDR3 loop spans 15 amino acids. Germline CDR1 reads SGHTA; CDR2 reads FQGNSA. CDR3 sequence: CASSLEEGRNSPLHF. In nucleotides, the CDR3 is TGTGCCAGCAGCTTAGAAGAGGGCCGAAATTCACCCCTCCACTTT. The full variable domain, completed using reference TRBV7-2 and TRBJ1-6, is GAGVSQSPSNKVTEKGKDVELRCDPISGHTALYWYRQSLGQGLEFLIYFQGNSAPDKSGLPSDRFSAERTGGSVSTLTIQRTQQEDSAVYLCASSLEEGRNSPLHFGNGTRLTVT.

This chain uses TRBV7-2 with TRBJ1-5; TRBD1 is a possible D gene (6 bases). Trimming removed 4 bases from V and 4 bases from J, with 8 bases in between. The CDR3 loop spans 13 amino acids. Germline CDR1 and CDR2: SGHTA and FQGNSA. CDR3 nucleotide sequence: TGTGCCAGCAGCTCCCAGGGGAATCAGCCCCAGCATTTT. Its protein is CASSSQGNQPQHF.

This rearrangement joins TRBV4-3 to TRBJ1-6, with 8 bases lining up with TRBD1. Per the germline V gene, CDR1 is LGHNA and CDR2 is YSLEER. The CDR3 is made up of 15 amino acids. V shed 4 bases, J shed 12 bases, and the junction held 11 bases outside the gene matches. The CDR3 region is CASSRNPGGSLPLHF. The DNA of the CDR3 is TGCGCCAGCAGCCGCAACCCAGGGGGCTCTCTACCCCTCCACTTT.

CDR3 residues: CAWGTDRRDEKLFF. The CDR3 nucleotides are TGTGCCTGGGGGACGGACAGGAGAGATGAAAAACTGTTTTTT. The V and J genes are TRBV30 and TRBJ1-4; 7 nucleotides match TRBD1. Looked up from germline, CDR1 is GTSNPN and CDR2 is SVGIG (reference sequence). V lost 5 bases to trimming and J lost 6 bases; unmatched junction nucleotides: 9. The CDR3 runs to 14 residues.

This clone turned up a few times. V is TRBV4-1 and J is TRBJ1-5, with D unresolved. The CDR3 is 16 amino acids. Germline-derived CDR1 and CDR2 are MGHRA and YSYEKL. Between the trimmed V and J ends, which lost 1 base and 0 bases, there was a span of 10 bases. DNA of the CDR3: TGCGCCAGCAGCCAAGTAGGAGGGCGTAGCAATCAGCCCCAGCATTTT. Translation gives CASSQVGGRSNQPQHF.

The rearrangement links TRBV20-1 to TRBJ2-2; weak D call: TRBD1 (5 bases). The CDR3 contains 12 residues. The germline CDR1 and CDR2 sequences are DFQATT and SNEGSKA (reference sequence). Trimming stripped 3 bases from V and 5 bases from J, with 7 bases between. CDR3 coding DNA: TGCAGTGCTAGTCAGGGAACCGGGGAGCTGTTTTTT. Protein product: CSASQGTGELFF.

This chain connects TRBV5-1 to TRBJ2-3, with a possible D match to TRBD2 (5 bases). The CDR3 totals 17 residues. Trimming removed 0 bases from V and 0 bases from J, with 14 bases in between. Germline loops: CDR1 SGHRS, CDR2 YFSETQ. This CDR3 is CASSLGIGLSSTDTQYF. CDR3 sequence (DNA): TGCGCCAGCAGCTTGGGCATTGGACTCTCTAGCACAGATACGCAGTATTTT. The full variable domain, completed using reference TRBV5-1 and TRBJ2-3, is KAGVTQTPRYLIKTRGQQVTLSCSPISGHRSVSWYQQTPGQGLQFLFEYFSETQRNKGNFPGRFSGRQFSNSRSEMNVSTLELGDSALYLCASSLGIGLSSTDTQYFGPGTRLTVL.

Comments on this clone: An end of the junction differs from the germline gene, which may be a read error. The chain combines TRBV7-3 with TRBJ1-1; TRBD1 matches 7 bases. This CDR3 comprises 17 residues. Per germline, CDR1 SGHTA and CDR2 FQGTGA. This CDR3 reads CASSLTRDRGIRGEAFF. Here the CDR3 DNA reads TGTGCCAGCAGCCTAACCCGGGACAGAGGAATAAGGGGTGAAGCTTTCTTT. The whole variable domain, remainder taken from reference TRBV7-3 and TRBJ1-1, is GAGVSQTPSNKVTEKGKYVELRCDPISGHTALYWYRQSLGQGPEFLIYFQGTGAADDSGLPNDRFFAVRPEGSVSTLKIQRTERGDSAVYLCASSLTRDRGIRGEAFFGQGTRLTVV.

The count of this clone is one. The genes are TRBV12-3 or TRBV12-4 and TRBJ2-3, with no clear D. The CDR3 runs to 11 residues. Trimming left V 3 bases short and J 5 bases short, with 3 bases between. CDR3 sequence reads: CASSLRDTQYF. The CDR3 coding sequence is TGTGCCAGCAGTTTGAGAGATACGCAGTATTTT.

The sample holds one count of this clone. V gene TRBV5-1 combines with J gene TRBJ2-2, with D unresolved. Germline loops: CDR1 SGHRS, CDR2 YFSETQ. The CDR3 runs to 15 residues. V was trimmed by 0 bases and J by 2 bases, leaving 8 bases between them. The CDR3 DNA reads as TGCGCCAGCAGCTTGGGGCCAGTTAACACCGGGGAGCTGTTTTTT. Translation: CASSLGPVNTGELFF. The full variable domain, rest sourced from reference TRBV5-1 and TRBJ2-2, is KAGVTQTPRYLIKTRGQQVTLSCSPISGHRSVSWYQQTPGQGLQFLFEYFSETQRNKGNFPGRFSGRQFSNSRSEMNVSTLELGDSALYLCASSLGPVNTGELFFGEGSRLTVL.

V gene TRBV4-2 combines with J gene TRBJ1-2; D is possibly TRBD1 (6 bases). This CDR3 region has 15 residues. CDR1 is LGHNA, CDR2 YNFKEQ, per germline. V lost 0 bases, J lost 8 bases, and 16 bases lay in between. CDR3 in DNA: TGTGCCAGCAGCCAAGATCCCAGGGGCTGGGACGGCTACACCTTC. It specifies CASSQDPRGWDGYTF.